The sequence of this TCR beta chain was determined in a study of T cell changes during pregnancy in multiple sclerosis. Turning to this clone: The junction departs from the called germline gene at one end, perhaps through a read error.

Using immunoSEQ multiplex PCR, the repertoire was profiled, and TCRdb retains in-frame clones only, with some absent. The data hold 95,000 to 100,000 clones, with around 90% observed a single time. CDR3 length equals 14 residues. CDR1 KGHSH and CDR2 LQKENI come from the germline V gene. Sample: peripheral blood, taken in the second trimester of pregnancy. The genes are TRBV18 and TRBJ2-7; no definite D call. This sequence was found in a female donor with multiple sclerosis, enrolled in a pregnancy study. CDR3 residues: CASSPPLNSYEQYF. Here the CDR3 DNA reads TGTGCCAGCTCACCTCCACTCAACTCCTATGAGCAGTACTTC. Full variable domain (remainder filled in from reference TRBV18 and TRBJ2-7): NAGVMQNPRHLVRRRGQEARLRCSPMKGHSHVYWYRQLPEEGLKFMVYLQKENIIDESGMPKERFSAEFPKEGPSILRIQQVVRGDSAAYFCASSPPLNSYEQYFGPGTRLTVT.